The clone carrying this TCR beta chain was recorded a few times. This record comes from a study of human T cells and chemical hapten exposure. Unique molecular identifiers were attached to individual cDNA molecules within the library. From the RACE reads, TCRdb called clonotypes with MiXCR, one entry per CDR3 protein. The repertoire holds 80,000 to 100,000 distinct CDR3 sequences, roughly 27% seen once, with under 13% in the top ten. Time point indicated: patch test 3, about 24 weeks after DPC sensitization. Treatment in this sample: therapeutic diphenylcyclopropenone sensitization with weekly scalp DPC. The ends were cut back, 0 bases at V and 0 bases at J, with 2 bases in the middle. Germline CDR1 is MNHEY and CDR2 is SVGAGI. The CDR3 totals 13 residues.

This sequence was found in a man aged 40-55 years with alopecia areata. Some clones in this sample may be carry-over from other donors' samples. The chain couples TRBV6-5 to TRBJ1-1; D is undetermined. Source: whole blood, taken in connection with sensitization to the hapten diphenylcyclopropenone (DPC). CDR3 nucleotide sequence: TGTGCCAGCAGTTACTCAGTGAACACTGAAGCTTTCTTT. Translated, it gives CASSYSVNTEAFF.